This T cell receptor beta chain came from a study of glioma-infiltrating T cells. As for the study in general: Samples included WHO grade II oligodendrogliomas or astrocytomas and initial-diagnosis grade IV glioblastomas. Before surgery, glioma patients received dexamethasone for at most six days.

TCR alpha and beta CDR3 regions were amplified from RNA using iRepertoire nested multiplex PCR. TCRdb re-called the multiplex PCR reads through MiXCR, storing one row per CDR3 protein. Of a few hundred thousand distinct CDR3 sequences listed, roughly two fifths were seen once; the top ten hold about 11%. V lost 6 bases, J lost 3 bases, and 15 bases lay in between. This CDR3 comprises 13 residues. Germline V CDR1 and CDR2: DFQATT, SNEGSKA (reference sequence). Concerning this clonotype: A much larger clonotype is one base distant, so this may be a read error.

The sample consisted of glioma tissue, nonneoplastic brain tissue, or PBMCs (not recorded which). This receptor was identified in a human donor with low-grade glioma or glioblastoma, undergoing nonglioma brain surgery, or in good health (not recorded which). This rearrangement joins TRBV20-1 to TRBJ2-7, with D possibly TRBD1 on 5 matching bases. CDR3 amino acids: CSARTRMDYEQYF. The CDR3, as DNA: TGCAGTGCGCGGACAAGGATGGACTACGAGCAGTACTTC.